The 28 T cell receptor beta chains reported below all come from one sample, sequenced in a study of human T cells and chemical hapten exposure. Time point specified: patch test 3, about 24 weeks after DPC sensitization. As for treatment: therapeutic diphenylcyclopropenone sensitization with weekly scalp DPC. TCRdb analysed the RACE reads with MiXCR anew, one entry per CDR3 protein. The sample records about 160,000 distinct CDR3 sequences, 25% to 35% being singletons. Sequenced here: whole blood, sampled in connection with sensitization to the hapten diphenylcyclopropenone (DPC). The receptors were sampled from a woman under 30 with alopecia areata. Some clones in this sample may be carry-over from other donors' samples.

In this sample, this clonotype turned up a few times. The chain couples TRBV7-2 to TRBJ2-5; D gene uncertain. This CDR3 region has 13 residues. The V end lost 0 bases, the J end lost 2 bases, and 4 bases lay between the germline ends. Germline CDR1 reads SGHTA; CDR2 reads FQGNSA. CDR3 sequence reads: CASSLARQETQYF. In DNA, the CDR3 is TGTGCCAGCAGCTTAGCCCGGCAAGAGACCCAGTACTTC.

This clonotype has ten or more counts. The J gene is TRBJ2-4, the V gene TRBV20-1; tentatively, D is TRBD1 (5 bases). The ends were cut back, 3 bases at V and 11 bases at J, with 11 bases in the middle. The CDR3 length is 11 residues. From germline, CDR1 is DFQATT and CDR2 SNEGSKA (reference sequence). CDR3 in amino acids: CSASPGPVQYF. CDR3 nucleotides: TGCAGTGCTAGTCCAGGGCCGGTTCAGTACTTC.

V usage is TRBV5-4 and J usage is TRBJ2-5; 7 bases line up with TRBD2. Germline V gene lookup returns CDR1 SGHNT and CDR2 YYREEE (reference sequence). V shed 0 bases and J 5 bases; nucleotides not matched to a gene: 7. The CDR3 contains 15 residues. In nucleotides, the CDR3 is TGTGCCAGCAGCTTGGCTAGCGGTTTCGGGGAGACCCAGTACTTC. This codes for CASSLASGFGETQYF.

This sequence joins TRBV7-2 and TRBJ1-1; D is undetermined. V was shortened by 3 bases and J by 1 base, with 6 bases between the two germline ends. The germline gives CDR1 SGHTA, CDR2 FQGNSA. The CDR3 has 13 residues. CDR3 coding DNA: TGTGCCAGCAGCTTTTGGGGGAACACTGAAGCTTTCTTT. It yields the protein CASSFWGNTEAFF.

This clonotype was seen a handful of times. This chain connects TRBV6-6 to TRBJ2-7, with D tentatively TRBD1 (6 bases). V was clipped by 2 bases and J by 2 bases, with 13 bases between them. Germline CDR1 and CDR2: MNHNY and SVGAGI (reference sequence). The CDR3 sequence is 15 residues long. The CDR3 nucleotides are TGTGCCAGCAGTTACAACAGGGCAATCACCTACGAGCAGTACTTC. This translates into CASSYNRAITYEQYF.

Only a few counts were recorded for this clonotype. The chain recombines TRBV4-1 with TRBJ2-7; 11 nucleotides agree with TRBD1. Trimming cost V 3 bases and J 7 bases; bases outside gene matches: 5. CDR3 length: 14 residues. Germline loops: CDR1 MGHRA, CDR2 YSYEKL. CDR3 in DNA: TGCGCCAGCAGCCACGGACAGGGGGCAAGTGAGCAGTACTTC. It is translated as CASSHGQGASEQYF.

V and J are TRBV7-3 and TRBJ2-3, with 8 positions matching TRBD2. CDR1 SGHTA and CDR2 FQGTGA come from the germline V gene. There are 14 residues in the CDR3. With 5 bases clipped from V and 4 bases from J, the junction kept 5 bases outside the gene matches. The CDR3 nucleotides are TGTGCCAGCAGCCCCGGGAGGGGCGCAGATACGCAGTATTTT. It yields the protein CASSPGRGADTQYF.

The gene calls are TRBV29-1 and TRBJ2-3; tentative D call: TRBD2 (5 bases). The CDR3 contains 11 residues. Per the germline V gene, CDR1 is SQVTM and CDR2 is ANQGSEA. V lost 3 bases and J 4 bases, leaving 5 bases between the germline ends. This CDR3 reads CSVDGADTQYF. Here the CDR3 DNA reads TGCAGCGTTGACGGGGCAGATACGCAGTATTTT.

This clonotype was seen more than once but under ten times. The genes are TRBV9 and TRBJ1-5; D is undetermined. This CDR3 spans 13 amino acids. The V end lost 0 bases, the J end lost 9 bases, and 10 bases lay between the germline ends. CDR1 and CDR2 from the germline V gene are SGDLS and YYNGEE. DNA for the CDR3: TGTGCCAGCAGCGTAGCCGGGTCCGGGCCCCAGCATTTT. Its protein product is CASSVAGSGPQHF. Looking up the rest from reference TRBV9 and TRBJ1-5 gives the full variable domain: DSGVTQTPKHLITATGQRVTLRCSPRSGDLSVYWYQQSLDQGLQFLIQYYNGEERAKGNILERFSAQQFPDLHSELNLSSLELGDSALYFCASSVAGSGPQHFGDGTRLSIL.

As for this clonotype: A much larger clone differs from this one at a single base, so this may be a read error. The chain joins TRBV7-2 to TRBJ2-7, with unresolved D. V was pared by 2 bases and J by 7 bases, with 6 bases between. Germline CDR1 is SGHTA and CDR2 is FQGNSA. The length of the CDR3 is 11 residues. The CDR3 is CASSLTREQYF. The CDR3 bases are TGTGCCAGCAGCTTAACGAGGGAGCAGTACTTC.

This clonotype was seen a handful of times. The chain employs TRBV2 and TRBJ1-1; D gene unclear. Deletions cut 6 bases from V and 4 bases from J, with 12 bases between. The CDR3 has 13 amino acids. Germline V gene lookup returns CDR1 SNHLY and CDR2 FYNNEI. The CDR3 loop is CASRTMIGTEAFF. As DNA, the CDR3 is TGTGCCAGCAGAACGATGATCGGCACTGAAGCTTTCTTT.

This clonotype was counted only a few times. The genes are TRBV6-2 or TRBV6-3 and TRBJ2-7; no reliable D call. The CDR3 length is 13 residues. The V end lost 3 bases, the J end lost 4 bases, and 10 bases lay between the germline ends. Germline assignment: CDR1 MNHEY and CDR2 SVGEGT. This chain's CDR3 is CASSYTDNYEQYF. The DNA of the CDR3 is TGTGCCAGCAGTTATACAGACAATTACGAGCAGTACTTC.

This chain connects TRBV20-1 to TRBJ2-7; 7 bases agree with TRBD1. The germline V gene encodes CDR1 DFQATT and CDR2 SNEGSKA (reference sequence). The CDR3 totals 15 residues. Trimming took 0 bases from V and 3 from J; bases not matched to a gene: 8. CDR3 residues: CSARDRRTGVYEQYF. CDR3 coding DNA: TGCAGTGCTAGAGATCGCAGAACAGGGGTCTACGAGCAGTACTTC.

This clonotype was detected ten times or more. The rearrangement uses TRBV2 and TRBJ2-1; D gene uncertain. CDR1 SNHLY and CDR2 FYNNEI come from the germline V gene. CDR3 length equals 11 residues. V was clipped by 3 bases and J by 12 bases, with 9 bases between them. In DNA, the CDR3 is TGTGCCAGCAGTGAGACCCTCGGGCAGTTCTTC. Translating it yields CASSETLGQFF.

This clonotype was seen only a few times. The chain carries TRBV29-1 and TRBJ2-7; D not certain. From germline, CDR1 is SQVTM and CDR2 ANQGSEA. This CDR3 region has 11 residues. V was shortened by 3 bases and J by 0 bases, with 3 bases between the two germline ends. The CDR3 coding sequence is TGCAGCGTTGAGGACTCCTACGAGCAGTACTTC. Translated, it gives CSVEDSYEQYF.

This clonotype showed up just a few times. The chain couples TRBV15 to TRBJ1-6; D ambiguous. Germline CDR1 reads LNHNV; CDR2 reads YYDKDF (reference sequence). The CDR3 spans 15 residues. V lost 0 bases to trimming and J lost 3 bases, with 6 bases between them. The chain's CDR3 is CATSRDPGYNSPLHF. CDR3 DNA sequence: TGTGCCACCAGCAGAGATCCAGGCTATAATTCACCCCTCCACTTT.

The J gene is TRBJ2-2, the V gene TRBV7-2, with 7 positions matching TRBD1. Germline assignment: CDR1 SGHTA and CDR2 FQGNSA. The CDR3 totals 16 residues. J gave up 11 bases and V 5 bases, and 17 bases lay outside the gene matches. The CDR3, as DNA: TGTGCCAGCAGCCATGACGTGGACAGGCCCCACTTAGAGCTGTTTTTT. This sequence encodes CASSHDVDRPHLELFF.

This chain connects TRBV7-9 to TRBJ1-1, with unresolved D. Germline-derived CDR1 and CDR2 are SEHNR and FQNEAQ (reference sequence). The CDR3 consists of 14 residues. V was shortened by 5 bases and J by 3 bases, with 13 bases between the two germline ends. CDR3 loop: CASSRDGRDTEAFF. The CDR3, as DNA: TGTGCCAGCAGCAGAGACGGGAGGGACACTGAAGCTTTCTTT.

This clonotype showed up just a few times. The chain employs TRBV12-3 or TRBV12-4 and TRBJ2-1; 10 positions agree with TRBD1. The length of the CDR3 is 16 residues. V lost 4 bases and J lost 6; bases outside the gene matches: 9. CDR3 DNA sequence: TGTGCCAGCAGTTCACCGGGACAGGGGATTGGCAATGAGCAGTTCTTC. Translated, it gives CASSSPGQGIGNEQFF.

The V gene is TRBV29-1, the J gene TRBJ2-7; the match to TRBD1 covers 7 bases. Germline assignment: CDR1 SQVTM and CDR2 ANQGSEA. Germline trimming cut 3 bases from V and 2 bases from J; bases unmatched to any gene: 7. The CDR3 runs to 14 residues. CDR3 protein: CSVEAPGQTYEQYF. The CDR3 bases are TGCAGCGTTGAGGCCCCGGGACAGACCTACGAGCAGTACTTC.

Only a few counts were recorded for this clonotype. The chain carries TRBV6-4 and TRBJ1-2; 8 bases agree with TRBD1. The CDR3 is 16 residues long. Trimming at V came to 0 bases and at J to 5 bases, leaving 8 bases not matched to a gene. Germline lookup yields CDR1 MRHNA and CDR2 SNTAGT. The CDR3 region has the DNA TGTGCCAGCAGTGACTCGACCCACAGGGGGGGGTATGGCTACACCTTC. It yields the protein CASSDSTHRGGYGYTF.

V and J are TRBV29-1 and TRBJ1-2; 8 bases map to TRBD1. Germline V gene sequence: CDR1 SQVTM, CDR2 ANQGSEA. This CDR3 spans 12 amino acids. With V trimmed by 7 bases and J by 4 bases, 5 bases remained unmatched. This chain's CDR3 is CSGGQGLYGYTF. Here the CDR3 DNA reads TGCAGCGGTGGACAGGGCCTCTATGGCTACACCTTC.

In its sample, this clonotype was seen a few times. The genes are TRBV7-9 and TRBJ1-2; D is unclear. Trimming shortened V by 1 base and J by 4 bases, and 7 bases separated the two germline ends. This CDR3 has 13 amino acids. In germline, CDR1 is SEHNR, CDR2 FQNEAQ (reference sequence). CDR3 bases: TGTGCCAGCAGCTTAGAGATTTCCTATGGCTACACCTTC. It yields the protein CASSLEISYGYTF.

V is TRBV20-1 and J is TRBJ2-3; D call uncertain. The CDR3 length is 11 residues. Germline V gene sequence: CDR1 DFQATT, CDR2 SNEGSKA (reference sequence). Trimming stripped 1 base from V and 8 bases from J, with 7 bases between. CDR3 nucleotide sequence: TGCAGTGCTAGAGTAGACCGTACGCAGTATTTT. It codes for CSARVDRTQYF.

This clonotype was detected once. This may be a read error, as it is one base from a much larger clone. CDR3 sequence: CASSLGQKNTEAFF. CDR3 bases: TGTGCCAGCAGCTTAGGACAGAAGAACACTGAAGCTTTCTTT. V is TRBV7-9 and J is TRBJ1-1, with D possibly matching TRBD1 (5 bases). The V end lost 1 base, the J end lost 1 base, and 7 bases lay between the germline ends. CDR3 size: 14 residues. Germline values: CDR1 SEHNR, CDR2 FQNEAQ (reference sequence).

This clonotype was observed a handful of times. V usage is TRBV4-1 and J usage is TRBJ2-7; the D is unclear. The CDR3 covers 16 residues. Trimming removed 4 bases at V and 0 bases at J, with 16 bases between. Germline lookup yields CDR1 MGHRA and CDR2 YSYEKL. DNA of the CDR3: TGCGCCAGCAGCCCGGTAGGGCCCTTTAGCTCCTACGAGCAGTACTTC. Translated, it gives CASSPVGPFSSYEQYF.

V is TRBV7-9 and J is TRBJ1-4, with 10 bases aligning to TRBD1. Germline lookup yields CDR1 SEHNR and CDR2 FQNEAQ (reference sequence). This CDR3 region has 13 residues. Losses at the gene ends were 4 bases for V and 12 bases for J; bases not matched to a gene: 5. As DNA, the CDR3 is TGTGCCAGCAGCTACGACAGGGGGCTGGAACTGTTTTTT. As protein: CASSYDRGLELFF.

This clonotype was observed a few times. The chain has TRBV4-2 and TRBJ2-3; tentatively, D is TRBD2 (5 bases). Trimming took off 3 bases at V and 9 bases at J, with 13 bases between the two ends. Per the germline V gene, CDR1 is LGHNA and CDR2 is YNFKEQ. CDR3 length equals 13 residues. The CDR3 reads CASSQGPGVTQYF. CDR3 DNA sequence: TGTGCCAGCAGCCAGGGCCCCGGGGTCACGCAGTATTTT.